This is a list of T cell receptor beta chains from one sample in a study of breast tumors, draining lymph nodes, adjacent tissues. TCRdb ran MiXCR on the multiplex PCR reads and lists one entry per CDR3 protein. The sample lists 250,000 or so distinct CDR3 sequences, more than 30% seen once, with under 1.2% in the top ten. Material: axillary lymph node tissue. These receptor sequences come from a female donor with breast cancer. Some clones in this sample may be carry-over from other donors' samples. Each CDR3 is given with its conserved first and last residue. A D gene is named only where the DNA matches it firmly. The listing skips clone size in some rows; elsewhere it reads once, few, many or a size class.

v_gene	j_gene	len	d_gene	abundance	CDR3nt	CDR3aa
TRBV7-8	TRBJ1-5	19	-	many	TGTGCCAGCAGCTTTACAGCCGCTCCACTCCTCAATAGCAATCAGCCCCAGCATTTT	CASSFTAAPLLNSNQPQHF
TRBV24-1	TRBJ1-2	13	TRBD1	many	TGTGCCACCAGTGATCCAGACAGGGGCGGCTACACCTTC	CATSDPDRGGYTF
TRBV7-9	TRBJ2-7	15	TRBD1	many	TGTGCCAGCAGAGAATCCGGGACAGGGCCGTACGAGCAGTACTTC	CASRESGTGPYEQYF
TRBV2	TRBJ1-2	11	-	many	TGTGCGATCCCTGGGGGCTATGGCTACACCTTC	CAIPGGYGYTF
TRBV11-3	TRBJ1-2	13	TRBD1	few	TGTGCCAGCAGCTTAGCTGGGACAGCCTACTACACCTTC	CASSLAGTAYYTF
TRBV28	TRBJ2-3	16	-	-	TGTGCCAGCAGTTTATTGGTGCTAGCCAACACAGATACGCAGTATTTT	CASSLLVLANTDTQYF
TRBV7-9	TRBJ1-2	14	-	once	TGTGCCAGCAGCTTAATGGCAGGAGGCAATGGCTACACCTTC	CASSLMAGGNGYTF
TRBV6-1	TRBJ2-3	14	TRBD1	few	TGTGCCAGCAGTGTGGACAGGGGAACAGATACGCAGTATTTT	CASSVDRGTDTQYF
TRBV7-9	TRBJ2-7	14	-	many	TGTGCCAGCAGCTTGGACGTCTACCCCTACGAGCAGTACTTC	CASSLDVYPYEQYF
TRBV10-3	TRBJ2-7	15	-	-	TGTGCCGTCAGTGAGTCTAGGACGGCCTCCTACGAGCAGCACTTC	CAVSESRTASYEQHF
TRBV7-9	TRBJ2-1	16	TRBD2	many	TGTGCCAGCAGCCCACCGGGACTAGTCTCTGTGAATGAGCAGTTCTTC	CASSPPGLVSVNEQFF
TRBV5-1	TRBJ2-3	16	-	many	TGCGCCAGCAGCTTGGGGACGGGAGCACGGGGAGATACGCAGTATTTT	CASSLGTGARGDTQYF
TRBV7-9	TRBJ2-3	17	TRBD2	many	TGTGCCAGCAGCCCAGGACTAGCGGATACTAGCACAGATACGCAGTATTTT	CASSPGLADTSTDTQYF
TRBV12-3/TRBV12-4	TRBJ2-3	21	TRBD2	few	TGTGCCAGCAGTTTAAAGGGCAGGCCCAGACTAGCGGGAGGAATAAGGGATACGCAGTATTTT	CASSLKGRPRLAGGIRDTQYF
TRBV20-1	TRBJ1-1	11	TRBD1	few	TGCAGTGCTATAGGACAGGGGGTTGTTTTCTTT	CSAIGQGVVFF
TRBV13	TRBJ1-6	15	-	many	TGTGCCAGCAGCTTAGGCGCCGGTGTTAATTCACCCCTCCACTTT	CASSLGAGVNSPLHF
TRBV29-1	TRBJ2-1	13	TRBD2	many	TGCAGCGTCTTAGCGGGAGGCTACAATGAGCAGTTCTTC	CSVLAGGYNEQFF
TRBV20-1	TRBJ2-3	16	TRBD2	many	TGCAGTGCTCATACCGATCTAGCGGGGAACACAGATACGCAGTATTTT	CSAHTDLAGNTDTQYF
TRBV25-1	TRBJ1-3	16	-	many	TGTGCCAGCAGTGTACAGGGTTTCGACTCTGGAAACACCATATATTTT	CASSVQGFDSGNTIYF
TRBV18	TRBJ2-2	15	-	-	TGTGCCAGCTCACCACCGGGTTTCGGGAACGGGGAGCTGTTTTTT	CASSPPGFGNGELFF
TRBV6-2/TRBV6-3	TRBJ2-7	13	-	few	TGTGCCAGCAGTTGGACTGACGGACACGAGCAGTACTTC	CASSWTDGHEQYF
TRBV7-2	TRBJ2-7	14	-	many	TGTGCCAGCAGCTTAGTCGGGAACTCCTACGAGCAGTACTTC	CASSLVGNSYEQYF
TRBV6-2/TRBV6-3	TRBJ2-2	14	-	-	TGTGCCAGTGTCCGGGCCTCGAACACCGGGGAGCTGTTTTTT	CASVRASNTGELFF
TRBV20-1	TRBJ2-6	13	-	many	TGCAGTGCTAGGAGGTCTGGGGCCAACGTCCTGACTTTC	CSARRSGANVLTF
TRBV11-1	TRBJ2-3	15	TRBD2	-	TGTGCCAGCAGCTCTAGCGGGGGCGGAACAGATACGCAGTATTTT	CASSSSGGGTDTQYF
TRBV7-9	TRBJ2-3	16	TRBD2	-	TGTGCCAGCAGCGGAAGTACTAGCGGGAGGCGTAATGAGCAGTATTTT	CASSGSTSGRRNEQYF
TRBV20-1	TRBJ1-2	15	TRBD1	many	TGCAGTGCTAGGCCAGGGGGCCGCCTTAACTATGGCTACACCTTC	CSARPGGRLNYGYTF
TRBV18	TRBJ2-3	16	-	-	TGTGCCAGCTCACTAAGTAGTTGGGACCACACAGATACGCAGTATTTT	CASSLSSWDHTDTQYF
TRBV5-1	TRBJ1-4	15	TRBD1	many	TGCGCCAGCAGCCAGGGCTGGACAGGGAACGAAAAACTGTTTTTT	CASSQGWTGNEKLFF
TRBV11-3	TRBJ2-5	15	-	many	TGTGCCAGCAGCTTAGGTGGGGGGCGCTTTGAGACCCAGTACTTC	CASSLGGGRFETQYF
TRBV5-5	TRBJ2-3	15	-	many	TGTGCCAGCAGCTTGGTTGTCGGGAGCACAGATACGCAGTATTTT	CASSLVVGSTDTQYF
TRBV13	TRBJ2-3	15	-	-	TGTGCCAGCAGCTTACGCGGGGGCAAGGGAAGTGAGCAGTATTTT	CASSLRGGKGSEQYF
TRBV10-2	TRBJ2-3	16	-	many	TGCGCCAGCAGTGAGTCGCGGCTAGCAAGCGCAGATACGCAGTATTTT	CASSESRLASADTQYF
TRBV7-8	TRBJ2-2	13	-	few	TGTGCCAGCAGCGTAAAGAACACCGGGGAGCTGTTTTTT	CASSVKNTGELFF
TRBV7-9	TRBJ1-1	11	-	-	TGTGCCAGCAGCTCTTCAATCGAAGCTTCCTTT	CASSSSIEASF
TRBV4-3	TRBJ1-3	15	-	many	TGCGCCAGCAGCGTAGGACTAGCCTCTGGAAACACCATATATTTT	CASSVGLASGNTIYF
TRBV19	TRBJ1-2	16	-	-	TGTGCCAGTAGTGCCACGGGCCGATGGACTCCCTATGGCTACACCTTC	CASSATGRWTPYGYTF
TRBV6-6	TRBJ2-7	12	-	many	TGTGCCAGCGCATGGACCAGCTACGAGCAGTACTTC	CASAWTSYEQYF
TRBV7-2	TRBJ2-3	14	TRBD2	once	TGTGCCAGCAGCCTCGCGGGAGGGGCAGATACGCAGTATTTT	CASSLAGGADTQYF